The T cell receptor beta chain described here comes from a study of cytotoxic CD8 clonotypes in ibrutinib-treated CLL. Overall study context: Response was recorded as partial in some 25 patients and complete in 2; at median approximately six years, approximately 14 remained remitted and roughly 12 had progressed. Following treatment for a median around 11 months, range 6 to 36, response samples were then taken. Study-wide results and limits: There were differences in sampling times between sustained-remission and progressing patients. Contraction or stability on treatment characterized the public clonotypes, which were uncommon.

Germline values: CDR1 SGHRS, CDR2 YFSETQ. Trimming stripped 2 bases from V and 2 bases from J, with 8 bases between. This CDR3 spans 13 amino acids. Repertoires were generated with immunoSEQ multiplex PCR, while TCRdb's copy carries only in-frame clones and drops some. The sample yields roughly 23,000 clones, 65% to 75% seen once. This clone was seen a handful of times. Its antigen remains unknown. Specimen: PBMCs, collected before ibrutinib treatment. The sequence was obtained from a human donor with chronic lymphocytic leukemia. The chain employs TRBV5-1 and TRBJ2-7, with D maybe TRBD2 (5 bases). The chain's CDR3 is CASSLEGTYEQYF. As DNA, the CDR3 is TGCGCCAGCAGCTTAGAGGGTACCTACGAGCAGTACTTC.